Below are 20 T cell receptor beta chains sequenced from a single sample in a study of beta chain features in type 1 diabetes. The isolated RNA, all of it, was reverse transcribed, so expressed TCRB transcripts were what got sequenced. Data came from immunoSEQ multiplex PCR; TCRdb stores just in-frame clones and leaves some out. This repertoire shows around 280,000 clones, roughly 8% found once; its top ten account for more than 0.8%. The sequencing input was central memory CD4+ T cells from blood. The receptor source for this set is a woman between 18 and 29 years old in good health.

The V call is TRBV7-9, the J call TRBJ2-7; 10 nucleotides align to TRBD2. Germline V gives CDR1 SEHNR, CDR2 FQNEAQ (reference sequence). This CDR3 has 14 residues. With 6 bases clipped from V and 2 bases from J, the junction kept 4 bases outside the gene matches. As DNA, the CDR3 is TGTGCCAGCAGTGAGAGCGGGGGGGCCTACGAGCAGTACGTC. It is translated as CASSESGGAYEQYV.

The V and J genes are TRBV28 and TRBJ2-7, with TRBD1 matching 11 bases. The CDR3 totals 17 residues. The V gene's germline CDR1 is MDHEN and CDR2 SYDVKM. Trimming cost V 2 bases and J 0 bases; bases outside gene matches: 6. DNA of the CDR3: TGTGCCAGCAGTTTAGGGACAGGGGGAAGGGCCTCCTACGAGCAGTACTTC. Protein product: CASSLGTGGRASYEQYF.

In DNA form, the CDR3 reads TGTGCCAGCAGTGAAATAAACTGGGAGGGCTCCTATGGCTACACCTTC. Its protein is CASSEINWEGSYGYTF. V usage is TRBV6-1 and J usage is TRBJ1-2, with D uncertain. V lost 2 bases to trimming and J lost 4 bases, with 17 bases between them. This CDR3 has 16 amino acids. CDR1 is MNHNS, CDR2 SASEGT, per germline.

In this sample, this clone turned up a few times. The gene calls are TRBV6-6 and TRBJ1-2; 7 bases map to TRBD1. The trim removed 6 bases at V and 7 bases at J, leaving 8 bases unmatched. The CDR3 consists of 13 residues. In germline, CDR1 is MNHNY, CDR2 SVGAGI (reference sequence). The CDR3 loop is CASRKGTAGGYTF. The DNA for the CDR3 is TGTGCCAGCAGGAAGGGGACAGCGGGTGGCTACACCTTC.

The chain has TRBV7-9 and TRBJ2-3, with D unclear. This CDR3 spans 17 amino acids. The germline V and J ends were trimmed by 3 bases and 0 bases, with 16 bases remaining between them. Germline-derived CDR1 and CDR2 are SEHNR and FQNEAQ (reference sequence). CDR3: CASSLGAAGASTDTQYF. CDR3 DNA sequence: TGTGCCAGCAGCTTGGGTGCAGCCGGAGCTAGCACAGATACGCAGTATTTT.

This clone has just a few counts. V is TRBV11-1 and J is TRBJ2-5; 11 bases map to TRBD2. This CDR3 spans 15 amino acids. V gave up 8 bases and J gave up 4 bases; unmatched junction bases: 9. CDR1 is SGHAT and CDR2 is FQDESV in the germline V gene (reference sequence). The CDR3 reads CASGNLAGGSETQYF. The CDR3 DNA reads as TGTGCCAGCGGAAATCTAGCGGGAGGCTCAGAGACCCAGTACTTC.

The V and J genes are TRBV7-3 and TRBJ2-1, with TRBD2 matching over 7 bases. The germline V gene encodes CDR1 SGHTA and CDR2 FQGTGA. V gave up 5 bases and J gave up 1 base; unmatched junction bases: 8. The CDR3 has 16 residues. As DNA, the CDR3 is TGTGCCAGCAGCCGGAAAGCGGGAACGTCCTACAATGAGCAGTTCTTC. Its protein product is CASSRKAGTSYNEQFF.

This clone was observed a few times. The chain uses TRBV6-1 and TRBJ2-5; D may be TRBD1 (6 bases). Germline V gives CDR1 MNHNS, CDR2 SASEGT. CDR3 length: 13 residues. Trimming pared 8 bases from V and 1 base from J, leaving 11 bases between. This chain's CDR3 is CASERQVQETQYF. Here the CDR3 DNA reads TGTGCCAGCGAAAGACAGGTCCAAGAGACCCAGTACTTC.

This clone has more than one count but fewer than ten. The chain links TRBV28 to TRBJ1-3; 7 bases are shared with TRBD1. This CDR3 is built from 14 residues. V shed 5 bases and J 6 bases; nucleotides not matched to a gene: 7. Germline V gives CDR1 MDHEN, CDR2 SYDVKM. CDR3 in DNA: TGTGCCAGCAGTCTCGACAGGGTTGTAAACACCATATATTTT. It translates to CASSLDRVVNTIYF.

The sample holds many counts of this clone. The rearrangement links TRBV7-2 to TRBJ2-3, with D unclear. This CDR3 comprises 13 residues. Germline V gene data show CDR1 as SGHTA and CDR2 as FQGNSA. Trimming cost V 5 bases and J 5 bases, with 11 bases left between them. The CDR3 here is CASSPPRIDTQYF. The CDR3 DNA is TGTGCCAGCAGCCCGCCTCGAATAGATACGCAGTATTTT.

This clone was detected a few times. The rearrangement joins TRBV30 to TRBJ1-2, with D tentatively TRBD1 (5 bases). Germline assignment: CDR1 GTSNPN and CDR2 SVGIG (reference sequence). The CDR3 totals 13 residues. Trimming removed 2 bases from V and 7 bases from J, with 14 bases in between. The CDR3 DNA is TGTGCCTGGAGTCCTCGGGGCACCACTGGCTACACCTTC. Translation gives CAWSPRGTTGYTF.

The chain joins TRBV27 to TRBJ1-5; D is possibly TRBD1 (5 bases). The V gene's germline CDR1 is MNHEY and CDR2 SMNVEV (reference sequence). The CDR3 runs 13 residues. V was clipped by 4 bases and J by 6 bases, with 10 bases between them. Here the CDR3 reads CASSSSRAQPQHF. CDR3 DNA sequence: TGTGCCAGCAGTTCATCCAGGGCTCAGCCCCAGCATTTT.

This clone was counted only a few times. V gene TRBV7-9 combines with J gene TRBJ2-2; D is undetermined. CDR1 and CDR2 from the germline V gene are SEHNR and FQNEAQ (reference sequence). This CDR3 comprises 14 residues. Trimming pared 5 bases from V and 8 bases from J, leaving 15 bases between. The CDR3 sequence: CASSQIRQEGELFF. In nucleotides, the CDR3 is TGTGCCAGCAGCCAGATTCGTCAGGAGGGGGAGCTGTTTTTT.

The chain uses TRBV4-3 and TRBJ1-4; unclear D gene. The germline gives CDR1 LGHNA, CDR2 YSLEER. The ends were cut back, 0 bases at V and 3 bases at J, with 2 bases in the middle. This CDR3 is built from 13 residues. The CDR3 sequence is CASSQDPNEKLFF. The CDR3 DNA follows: TGCGCCAGCAGCCAAGATCCTAATGAAAAACTGTTTTTT.

CDR3 in amino acids: CASSEARTERPLHF. The CDR3 DNA reads as TGTGCCAGCAGTGAAGCTCGGACAGAACGACCCCTCCACTTT. The V gene is TRBV2, the J gene TRBJ1-6; the D gene is possibly TRBD1 (6 bases). The V end lost 0 bases, the J end lost 12 bases, and 12 bases lay between the germline ends. The CDR3 loop spans 14 amino acids. In germline, CDR1 is SNHLY, CDR2 FYNNEI.

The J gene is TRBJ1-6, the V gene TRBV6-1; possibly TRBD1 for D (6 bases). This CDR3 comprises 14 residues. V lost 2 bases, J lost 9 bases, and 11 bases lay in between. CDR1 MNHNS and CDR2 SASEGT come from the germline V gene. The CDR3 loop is CASSEQGILSPLHF. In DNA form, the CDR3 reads TGTGCCAGCAGTGAACAGGGGATACTTTCACCCCTCCACTTT.

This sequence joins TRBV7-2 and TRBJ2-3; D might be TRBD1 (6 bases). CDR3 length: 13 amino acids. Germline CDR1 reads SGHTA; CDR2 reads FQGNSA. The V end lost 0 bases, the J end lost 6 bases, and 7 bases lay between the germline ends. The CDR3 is CASSLAQGDTQYF. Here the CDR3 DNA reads TGTGCCAGCAGCTTAGCGCAGGGGGATACGCAGTATTTT.

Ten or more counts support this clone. The chain's CDR3 is CASTTGGARGTEAFF. CDR3 DNA sequence: TGTGCCAGTACCACCGGGGGGGCGCGAGGCACTGAAGCTTTCTTT. The chain couples TRBV19 to TRBJ1-1; D perhaps matches TRBD1 (6 bases). V was cut by 7 bases and J by 4 bases, with 19 bases left in between. Germline V gene data show CDR1 as LNHDA and CDR2 as SQIVND (reference sequence). The length of the CDR3 is 15 residues.

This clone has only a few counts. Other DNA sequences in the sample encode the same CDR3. The CDR3 loop is CAWSIQGNTEAFF. The CDR3 DNA follows: TGTGCCTGGAGCATTCAGGGGAACACTGAAGCTTTCTTT. V and J are TRBV30 and TRBJ1-1; possible D gene TRBD1, 5 bases. The CDR3 has 13 amino acids. Deletions cut 3 bases from V and 1 base from J, with 9 bases between. CDR1 is GTSNPN, CDR2 SVGIG, per germline (reference sequence).

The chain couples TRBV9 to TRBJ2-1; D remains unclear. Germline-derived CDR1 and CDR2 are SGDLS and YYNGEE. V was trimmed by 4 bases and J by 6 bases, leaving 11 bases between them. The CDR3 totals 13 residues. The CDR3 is CASSNRFRNEQFF. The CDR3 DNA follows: TGTGCCAGCAGCAACCGGTTTCGCAATGAGCAGTTCTTC.